One and the same sample provided the 19 T cell receptor beta chains below, sequenced in a study listed by TCRdb under 2016. Libraries were prepared through RT-PCR. The sample was run on an Illumina MiSeq. TCRdb trimmed public reads at Q25 via fastp, called clones via MiXCR and kept in-frame beta chains. Identical CDR3 protein sequences are pooled into one entry, listed with their most common genes and DNA. The sample table shows fewer than 800,000 distinct CDR3 sequences, and approximately 15% are seen once. The ten largest account for 3.6% of the sample. The sample taken for sequencing was memory CD4+ T cells from blood. These receptors were collected from a female donor in good health, serving as a healthy control.

This clonotype was seen repeatedly, ten times or more. The chain joins TRBV7-2 to TRBJ2-5; unclear D gene. This CDR3 region has 13 residues. Trimming pared 1 base from V and 4 bases from J, leaving 7 bases between. From germline, CDR1 is SGHTA and CDR2 FQGNSA. The CDR3 protein is CASSLGLVETQYF. The CDR3 DNA reads as TGTGCCAGCAGCTTAGGGTTGGTAGAGACCCAGTACTTC.

The CDR3 sequence is CASSRQGGDIQYF. The CDR3 nucleotides read TGTGCCAGCAGCCGACAGGGTGGCGACATTCAGTACTTC. The chain combines TRBV7-3 with TRBJ2-4; TRBD1 matches 7 bases. The CDR3 is made up of 13 amino acids. The germline CDR1 and CDR2 sequences are SGHTA and FQGTGA. The V segment lost 5 bases and the J segment 8 bases; nucleotides outside the gene matches: 6.

This clonotype came up many times. V usage is TRBV7-3 and J usage is TRBJ2-2; a possible D gene is TRBD1 (5 bases). V lost 1 base to trimming and J lost 1 base, with 10 bases between them. Germline CDR1 is SGHTA and CDR2 is FQGTGA. The CDR3 spans 16 residues. As DNA, the CDR3 is TGTGCCAGCAGCTTAATGGGGCAGGGGAACACCGGGGAGCTGTTTTTT. It encodes CASSLMGQGNTGELFF.

This rearrangement joins TRBV20-1 to TRBJ2-1, with TRBD2 matching over 10 bases. Per the germline V gene, CDR1 is DFQATT and CDR2 is SNEGSKA (reference sequence). V shed 0 bases, J shed 4 bases, and the junction held 9 bases outside the gene matches. This CDR3 is built from 17 residues. The DNA of the CDR3 is TGCAGTGCTAGAGAAGTCGGGAGCGGGAGGGGATACAATGAGCAGTTCTTC. This codes for CSAREVGSGRGYNEQFF.

This clonotype occurred many times. CDR3: CASSALGTGGRNTQYF. In DNA form, the CDR3 reads TGTGCCAGCAGCGCCCTCGGGACAGGGGGACGAAATACGCAGTATTTT. The chain has TRBV9 and TRBJ2-3; TRBD1 aligns across 11 bases. Germline V gene lookup returns CDR1 SGDLS and CDR2 YYNGEE. The CDR3 is 16 amino acids. J lost 7 bases, V lost 3 bases, and 10 bases had no gene match. The full variable domain, in which reference TRBV9 and TRBJ2-3 provide the parts outside the CDR3, is DSGVTQTPKHLITATGQRVTLRCSPRSGDLSVYWYQQSLDQGLQFLIQYYNGEERAKGNILERFSAQQFPDLHSELNLSSLELGDSALYFCASSALGTGGRNTQYFGPGTRLTVL.

This clonotype has at least ten counts. The gene calls are TRBV20-1 and TRBJ2-7, with 11 bases fitting TRBD2. CDR1 is DFQATT and CDR2 is SNEGSKA in the germline V gene (reference sequence). The length of the CDR3 is 15 residues. The junction had 9 bases not matched to a gene; V was cut back by 3 bases and J by 5 bases. CDR3 nucleotides: TGCAGTGCTAGTCCTACCGTAGCGGGAGGGGACGAGCAGTACTTC. This sequence encodes CSASPTVAGGDEQYF.

This clonotype was counted once. This rearrangement joins TRBV20-1 to TRBJ2-5; 8 positions match TRBD2. The CDR3 sequence is 13 residues long. The germline V gene has CDR1 DFQATT and CDR2 SNEGSKA (reference sequence). CDR3 amino acids: CSILAGTQETQYF. The CDR3 DNA reads TGCAGCATTTTAGCGGGGACACAAGAGACCCAGTACTTC.

This clonotype has only a few counts. This chain links TRBV6-5 with TRBJ1-5, with D perhaps matching TRBD1 (6 bases). The CDR3 consists of 17 residues. V lost 6 bases and J 2 bases, leaving 20 bases between the germline ends. Germline V gives CDR1 MNHEY, CDR2 SVGAGI. CDR3 DNA: TGTGCCAGCAGCCCGCGACCAACAGGGTTGGGCAATCAGCCCCAGCATTTT. Its translation is CASSPRPTGLGNQPQHF.

This clonotype was counted many times. This chain links TRBV7-9 with TRBJ1-6; D is undetermined. This CDR3 is built from 13 residues. Germline CDR1 reads SEHNR; CDR2 reads FQNEAQ (reference sequence). Trimming pared 3 bases from V and 6 bases from J, leaving 6 bases between. The CDR3 sequence is CASSFGGNSPLHF. The DNA for the CDR3 is TGTGCCAGCAGCTTTGGAGGTAATTCACCCCTCCACTTT. The full variable domain, with the rest looked up from reference TRBV7-9 and TRBJ1-6, is DTGVSQNPRHKITKRGQNVTFRCDPISEHNRLYWYRQTLGQGPEFLTYFQNEAQLEKSRLLSDRFSAERPKGSFSTLEIQRTEQGDSAMYLCASSFGGNSPLHFGNGTRLTVT.

The rearrangement joins TRBV21-1 to TRBJ2-4; the table assigns TRBD1, which was not confirmed against the DNA. TRBV21-1 is reported as a pseudogene. The CDR3 contains 15 residues. Here the CDR3 DNA reads TGTGCCAGCAGCAAGACGCGACAGCGAGCAAGCATTCAGTACTTC. The encoded protein is CASSKTRQRASIQYF.

This rearrangement joins TRBV6-1 to TRBJ1-4; TRBD1 is a possible D gene (6 bases). The V gene's germline CDR1 is MNHNS and CDR2 SASEGT. Trimming removed 1 base from V and 4 bases from J, with 10 bases in between. The CDR3 has 15 amino acids. The CDR3 nucleotides read TGTGCCAGCAGTGAAGTAAGGGGGATTAATGAAAAACTGTTTTTT. Its protein product is CASSEVRGINEKLFF.

The chain couples TRBV2 to TRBJ2-7; D is unresolved. CDR3 length: 11 residues. The germline gives CDR1 SNHLY, CDR2 FYNNEI. Trimming removed 11 bases from V and 6 bases from J, with 14 bases in between. The CDR3 protein is CAGWGGLEQYF. The DNA for the CDR3 is TGTGCCGGGTGGGGTGGCCTCGAGCAGTACTTC.

The rearrangement uses TRBV6-6 and TRBJ2-5, with D uncertain. Trimming left V 0 bases short and J 4 bases short, with 12 bases between. The CDR3 length is 15 residues. Germline assignment: CDR1 MNHNY and CDR2 SVGAGI (reference sequence). The CDR3 protein is CASSYSEALGETQYF. CDR3 in DNA: TGTGCCAGCAGTTACTCCGAGGCCCTGGGAGAGACCCAGTACTTC.

Comment on this clonotype: A single base separates this from a much larger clone, so it may be a read error. V and J are TRBV25-1 and TRBJ2-5, with 16 nucleotides matching TRBD2. V shed 6 bases, J shed 5 bases, and the junction held 12 bases outside the gene matches. Germline values: CDR1 MGHDK, CDR2 SYGVNS. The CDR3 has 18 amino acids. Written as DNA, the CDR3 is TGTGCCAGCAGAGAAAATATCGGGACTAGCGGGAGGGCGGAGACCCAGTACTTC. Translation: CASRENIGTSGRAETQYF.

This chain links TRBV6-6 with TRBJ1-2; TRBD1 aligns across 10 bases. Germline V lookup: CDR1 MNHNY, CDR2 SVGAGI (reference sequence). This CDR3 is 14 amino acids long. The J segment lost 7 bases and the V segment lost 2 bases, leaving 4 bases of the junction unmatched. CDR3 DNA: TGTGCCAGCAGTTACCGACAGGGGGCGGGTGGCTACACCTTC. It translates to CASSYRQGAGGYTF.

The chain couples TRBV5-1 to TRBJ2-1, with D tentatively TRBD1 (6 bases). Germline CDR1 is SGHRS and CDR2 is YFSETQ. This CDR3 is 14 amino acids long. Deletions cut 1 base from V and 5 bases from J, with 10 bases between. The CDR3 protein is CASSLMGHDNEQFF. In nucleotides, the CDR3 is TGCGCCAGCAGCTTGATGGGACACGACAATGAGCAGTTCTTC. Supplemented by reference TRBV5-1 and TRBJ2-1, the full variable domain reads KAGVTQTPRYLIKTRGQQVTLSCSPISGHRSVSWYQQTPGQGLQFLFEYFSETQRNKGNFPGRFSGRQFSNSRSEMNVSTLELGDSALYLCASSLMGHDNEQFFGPGTRLTVL.

The chain couples TRBV5-1 to TRBJ2-1, with D unclear. In germline, CDR1 is SGHRS, CDR2 YFSETQ. This CDR3 is 16 amino acids long. The ends were cut back, 7 bases at V and 0 bases at J, with 17 bases in the middle. In nucleotides, the CDR3 is TGCGCCAGCGACTGGGGATACAGCAGCTCCTACAATGAGCAGTTCTTC. Encoded protein: CASDWGYSSSYNEQFF.

This clonotype was counted only a few times. J is TRBJ2-5 and V is TRBV7-2, with 10 bases aligning to TRBD2. V shed 5 bases, J shed 0 bases, and the junction held 9 bases outside the gene matches. Germline loops: CDR1 SGHTA, CDR2 FQGNSA. The CDR3 runs to 17 residues. CDR3 nucleotides: TGTGCCAGCAGCCTAGGGATTAGCGGGGGGCACCAAGAGACCCAGTACTTC. Translation: CASSLGISGGHQETQYF.

The chain employs TRBV4-2 and TRBJ2-1; perhaps TRBD1 as D (7 bases). The V end lost 0 bases, the J end lost 1 base, and 16 bases lay between the germline ends. From germline, CDR1 is LGHNA and CDR2 YNFKEQ. The CDR3 sequence is 18 residues long. The CDR3 region is CASSQDQTAGQSYNEQFF. Written as DNA, the CDR3 is TGTGCCAGCAGCCAAGATCAGACGGCGGGACAGTCCTACAATGAGCAGTTCTTC.